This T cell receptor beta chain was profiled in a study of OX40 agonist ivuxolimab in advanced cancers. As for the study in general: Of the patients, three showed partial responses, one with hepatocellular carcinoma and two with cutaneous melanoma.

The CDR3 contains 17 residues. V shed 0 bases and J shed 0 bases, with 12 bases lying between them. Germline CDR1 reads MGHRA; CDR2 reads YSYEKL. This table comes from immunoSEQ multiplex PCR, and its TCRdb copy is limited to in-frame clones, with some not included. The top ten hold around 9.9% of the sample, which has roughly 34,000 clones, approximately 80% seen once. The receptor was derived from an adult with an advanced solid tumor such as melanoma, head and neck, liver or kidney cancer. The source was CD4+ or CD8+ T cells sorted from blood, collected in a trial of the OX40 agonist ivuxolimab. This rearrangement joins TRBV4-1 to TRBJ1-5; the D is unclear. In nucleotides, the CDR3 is TGCGCCAGCAGCCAAGATGATCGGGCGTATAGCAATCAGCCCCAGCATTTT. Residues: CASSQDDRAYSNQPQHF.